This T cell receptor (beta chain) appears in the sequencing data of a study of neurological immune-mediated disorders. This clonotype was counted at least ten times. Its target is not known. 5'RACE generated cDNA with 10-nucleotide random UMIs. Using its own MiXCR run on the 5' RACE reads, TCRdb lists one record per CDR3 protein. This table has tens of thousands of distinct CDR3 sequences, about an eighth appearing once. The CDR3 sequence is 15 residues long. Trimming removed 0 bases from V and 8 bases from J, with 11 bases in between. Germline V gene data show CDR1 as SGHTA and CDR2 as FQGNSA. General study results and limits: Falling below healthy controls, multiple sclerosis showed the least TCR clonal expansion, while HTLV-1-associated myelopathy showed the most. The absence of shared CDR3 amino acid sequences among expanded clones across subjects suggests private repertoires in all groups.

This clonotype originated in a man aged 55 to 70 in good health. The chain combines TRBV7-2 with TRBJ1-6, with unresolved D. Sequencing input: PBMCs. The CDR3 region has the DNA TGTGCCAGCAGCTTAGCACGGGCGTTGGATTCACCCCTCCACTTT. As protein: CASSLARALDSPLHF.